This TCR beta chain comes out of a study of control samples from healthy donors and cancer patients. Some clones are missing from TCRdb's copy, which holds only in-frame ones; the method was immunoSEQ multiplex PCR. The sample records some 110,000 clones, over 75% being singletons. Germline lookup yields CDR1 SGHVS and CDR2 FQNEAQ. The CDR3 extends over 14 amino acids. Trimming took 1 base from V and 1 from J, leaving 7 bases between them. This chain connects TRBV7-8 to TRBJ1-2; D uncertain. The sample comprised PBMCs. This clonotype originated in a woman aged 50 to 65 with colorectal cancer. In DNA form, the CDR3 reads TGTGCCAGCAGCTTAGGGCGGCTTAACTATGGCTACACCTTC. It specifies CASSLGRLNYGYTF.